The 20 T cell receptor beta chains below were found in one sample sequenced in a study of PD-1 blockade in classical Hodgkin lymphoma. Documented time point: cycle 4 day 1 (C4D1), after less than 7 weeks of nivolumab. Each and every patient relapsed after autologous stem cell transplantation, and patients got differing brentuximab vedotin exposure. Some clones are missing from TCRdb's copy, which holds only in-frame ones; the method was immunoSEQ multiplex PCR. The sample lists 15,000 to 20,000 clones, 70% to 90% seen once, with roughly 22% in the top ten. Sequencing used peripheral blood mononuclear cells (PBMCs), obtained before the fourth cycle of nivolumab. All receptors derive from a human donor with classical Hodgkin lymphoma.

The chain links TRBV25-1 to TRBJ2-3; 7 bases match TRBD1. The CDR3 is 16 residues long. The V gene end was trimmed by 4 bases and the J gene end by 2 bases; junction bases not matched to a gene: 9. Germline CDR1 MGHDK, CDR2 SYGVNS. CDR3 nucleotide sequence: TGTGCCAGCAGTGCCCGCAGGGGGTTGGCCACAGATACGCAGTATTTT. It is translated as CASSARRGLATDTQYF.

This clone was recorded a few times. The V gene is TRBV5-4, the J gene TRBJ1-6; D is possibly TRBD1 (6 bases). Germline CDR1 and CDR2: SGHNT and YYREEE (reference sequence). Trimming removed 5 bases from V and 4 bases from J, with 22 bases in between. The CDR3 sequence is 18 residues long. The CDR3 nucleotides are TGTGCCAGCAGTTCCGAGAGGGGGGGCGCCTCATATAATTCACCCCTCCACTTT. Residues: CASSSERGGASYNSPLHF.

The V call is TRBV7-8, the J call TRBJ2-5, with D perhaps TRBD1 (5 bases). CDR3 length: 15 amino acids. V was trimmed by 3 bases and J by 5 bases, leaving 16 bases between them. Germline V gene data show CDR1 as SGHVS and CDR2 as FQNEAQ. The CDR3 DNA reads TGTGCCAGCAGCTTGGGCCCCGCAGGGTGGGAGACCCAGTACTTC. Translating gives CASSLGPAGWETQYF.

This clone is a singleton in its sample. V and J are TRBV13 and TRBJ2-1; 11 nucleotides match TRBD2. Per the germline V gene, CDR1 is PRHDT and CDR2 is FYEKMQ (reference sequence). The CDR3 length is 19 residues. J gave up 4 bases and V 5 bases, and 16 bases lay outside the gene matches. CDR3 loop: CASSPRNSGRARGYNEQFF. The CDR3 nucleotides are TGTGCCAGCAGCCCTCGTAATAGCGGGAGGGCCAGGGGGTACAATGAGCAGTTCTTC.

The V gene is TRBV30, the J gene TRBJ2-7; a possible D gene is TRBD2 (6 bases). The ends were cut back, 5 bases at V and 5 bases at J, with 16 bases in the middle. Germline values: CDR1 GTSNPN, CDR2 SVGIG (reference sequence). The CDR3 sequence is 13 residues long. The CDR3 DNA follows: TGTGCCTGGGAACCGGGAGCACGTCACGAGCAGTACTTC. Its protein product is CAWEPGARHEQYF.

The chain uses TRBV7-8 and TRBJ2-3; possible D gene TRBD2, 6 bases. This CDR3 is 14 amino acids long. The V end was cut by 4 bases, the J end by 2 bases, with 10 bases between. Germline CDR1 reads SGHVS; CDR2 reads FQNEAQ. CDR3 sequence (DNA): TGTGCCAGCAGCTGGGGACTTGACACAGATACGCAGTATTTT. Residues: CASSWGLDTDTQYF.

The chain uses TRBV30 and TRBJ1-2, with 9 bases identical to TRBD1. In germline, CDR1 is GTSNPN, CDR2 SVGIG (reference sequence). The V gene end was trimmed by 8 bases and the J gene end by 6 bases; junction bases not matched to a gene: 16. The CDR3 length is 15 residues. Written as DNA, the CDR3 is TGTGCCCAATCTACTCCCGGGACAGGGCCCCATGGCTACACCTTC. It specifies CAQSTPGTGPHGYTF.

This clone has a single count. The same CDR3 arises from other DNA sequences in this sample as well. The chain is built from TRBV4-2 and TRBJ2-2; the D is unclear. Trimming took 1 base from V and 5 from J, leaving 2 bases between them. In germline, CDR1 is LGHNA, CDR2 YNFKEQ. This CDR3 comprises 12 residues. DNA of the CDR3: TGTGCCAGCAGCCAAGCTACCGGGGAGCTGTTTTTT. Its protein is CASSQATGELFF.

This clone was found once. The rearrangement joins TRBV4-3 to TRBJ2-1, with 15 bases fitting TRBD2. The CDR3 is 15 residues long. With 4 bases clipped from V and 8 bases from J, the junction kept 3 bases outside the gene matches. CDR1 LGHNA and CDR2 YSLEER come from the germline V gene. As DNA, the CDR3 is TGCGCCAGCAGCCGTTGGACTAGCGGGGGGGATGAGCAGTTCTTC. It encodes CASSRWTSGGDEQFF.

This clone showed up just a few times. J is TRBJ1-5 and V is TRBV19; 7 bases line up with TRBD1. The CDR3 length is 14 residues. Germline CDR1 is LNHDA and CDR2 is SQIVND (reference sequence). Trimming took 6 bases from V and 7 from J; bases not matched to a gene: 9. CDR3 bases: TGTGCCAGTAGCCCAGGGGGGTTAGGCCAGCCCCAGCATTTT. Translating gives CASSPGGLGQPQHF.

The chain joins TRBV5-6 to TRBJ1-1, with D possibly matching TRBD1 (6 bases). Germline V gene data show CDR1 as SGHDT and CDR2 as YYEEEE. The germline V and J ends were trimmed by 0 bases and 5 bases, with 14 bases remaining between them. The CDR3 length is 15 residues. The CDR3 coding sequence is TGTGCCAGCAGCTTGGGCACAGGGTTTGGGACTGAAGCTTTCTTT. Translating gives CASSLGTGFGTEAFF.

Judged by abundance, this clone is large. The chain's CDR3 is CASSASGGTGNTIYF. For the CDR3, the DNA is TGTGCCAGCAGCGCCAGTGGAGGGACTGGAAACACCATATATTTT. V usage is TRBV9 and J usage is TRBJ1-3; no clear D. With 3 bases removed from V and 2 bases from J, the gap between germline ends came to 12 bases. In germline, CDR1 is SGDLS, CDR2 YYNGEE. CDR3 size: 15 residues.

This chain connects TRBV27 to TRBJ2-7; 9 bases map to TRBD2. The CDR3 length is 15 residues. Germline V gives CDR1 MNHEY, CDR2 SMNVEV (reference sequence). V shed 4 bases and J 3 bases; nucleotides not matched to a gene: 7. CDR3 coding DNA: TGTGCCAGCAGTTACGCAGCGGGAGGATTCTACGAGCAGTACTTC. Translating it yields CASSYAAGGFYEQYF.

The V and J genes are TRBV21-1 and TRBJ2-5; the table's D call, TRBD1, has no DNA check behind it. TRBV21-1 counts as a pseudogene. This CDR3 spans 16 amino acids. CDR3 loop: CASYAQGTVCQETQYF. The CDR3 nucleotides are TGTGCCAGCTATGCACAGGGGACCGTTTGCCAAGAGACCCAGTACTTC.

V gene TRBV6-5 combines with J gene TRBJ1-1; unclear D gene. This CDR3 comprises 12 residues. V was shortened by 5 bases and J by 11 bases, with 15 bases between the two germline ends. CDR1 is MNHEY and CDR2 is SVGAGI in the germline V gene. Written as DNA, the CDR3 is TGTGCCAGCAGTGAAAGTTGGGCAAGGGCTTTCTTT. Encoded protein: CASSESWARAFF.

The rearrangement links TRBV20-1 to TRBJ1-5; D gene unclear. The CDR3 sequence is 11 residues long. Germline CDR1 reads DFQATT; CDR2 reads SNEGSKA (reference sequence). CDR3 protein: CRPILNQPQHF. The CDR3 DNA follows: TGCAGGCCGATCCTTAATCAGCCCCAGCATTTT.

In its sample, this clone was seen a few times. The V and J genes are TRBV30 and TRBJ2-1; 7 bases match TRBD2. J was trimmed by 6 bases and V by 0 bases; bases with no gene match: 8. The CDR3 has 15 residues. CDR1 is GTSNPN, CDR2 SVGIG, per germline (reference sequence). CDR3 loop: CAWSVWGRAGNEQFF. CDR3 bases: TGTGCCTGGAGTGTTTGGGGGAGGGCCGGCAATGAGCAGTTCTTC.

This clone was observed a few times. J is TRBJ2-2 and V is TRBV27, with 13 bases matching TRBD2. The J segment lost 4 bases and the V segment lost 4 bases, leaving 6 bases of the junction unmatched. The CDR3 consists of 17 residues. CDR1 is MNHEY, CDR2 SMNVEV, per germline (reference sequence). As DNA, the CDR3 is TGTGCCAGCAGTTCCAAACTAGCGGGGGGGATCACCGGGGAGCTGTTTTTT. Its protein is CASSSKLAGGITGELFF.

The chain carries TRBV6-6 and TRBJ2-7; a weak D match, TRBD2 (5 bases). The germline gives CDR1 MNHNY, CDR2 SVGAGI (reference sequence). V shed 8 bases and J shed 7 bases, with 9 bases lying between them. The CDR3 runs 10 residues. As DNA, the CDR3 is TGTGCCAGCGTCTCGGGGGAGCAGTACTTC. Its translation: CASVSGEQYF.

The chain uses TRBV4-1 and TRBJ2-7, with D unresolved. CDR3 size: 14 residues. Germline CDR1 is MGHRA and CDR2 is YSYEKL. V shed 0 bases and J shed 1 base, with 7 bases lying between them. CDR3 coding DNA: TGCGCCAGCAGCCAAGAGGAATTATCCTACGAGCAGTACGTC. Amino acid sequence: CASSQEELSYEQYV.